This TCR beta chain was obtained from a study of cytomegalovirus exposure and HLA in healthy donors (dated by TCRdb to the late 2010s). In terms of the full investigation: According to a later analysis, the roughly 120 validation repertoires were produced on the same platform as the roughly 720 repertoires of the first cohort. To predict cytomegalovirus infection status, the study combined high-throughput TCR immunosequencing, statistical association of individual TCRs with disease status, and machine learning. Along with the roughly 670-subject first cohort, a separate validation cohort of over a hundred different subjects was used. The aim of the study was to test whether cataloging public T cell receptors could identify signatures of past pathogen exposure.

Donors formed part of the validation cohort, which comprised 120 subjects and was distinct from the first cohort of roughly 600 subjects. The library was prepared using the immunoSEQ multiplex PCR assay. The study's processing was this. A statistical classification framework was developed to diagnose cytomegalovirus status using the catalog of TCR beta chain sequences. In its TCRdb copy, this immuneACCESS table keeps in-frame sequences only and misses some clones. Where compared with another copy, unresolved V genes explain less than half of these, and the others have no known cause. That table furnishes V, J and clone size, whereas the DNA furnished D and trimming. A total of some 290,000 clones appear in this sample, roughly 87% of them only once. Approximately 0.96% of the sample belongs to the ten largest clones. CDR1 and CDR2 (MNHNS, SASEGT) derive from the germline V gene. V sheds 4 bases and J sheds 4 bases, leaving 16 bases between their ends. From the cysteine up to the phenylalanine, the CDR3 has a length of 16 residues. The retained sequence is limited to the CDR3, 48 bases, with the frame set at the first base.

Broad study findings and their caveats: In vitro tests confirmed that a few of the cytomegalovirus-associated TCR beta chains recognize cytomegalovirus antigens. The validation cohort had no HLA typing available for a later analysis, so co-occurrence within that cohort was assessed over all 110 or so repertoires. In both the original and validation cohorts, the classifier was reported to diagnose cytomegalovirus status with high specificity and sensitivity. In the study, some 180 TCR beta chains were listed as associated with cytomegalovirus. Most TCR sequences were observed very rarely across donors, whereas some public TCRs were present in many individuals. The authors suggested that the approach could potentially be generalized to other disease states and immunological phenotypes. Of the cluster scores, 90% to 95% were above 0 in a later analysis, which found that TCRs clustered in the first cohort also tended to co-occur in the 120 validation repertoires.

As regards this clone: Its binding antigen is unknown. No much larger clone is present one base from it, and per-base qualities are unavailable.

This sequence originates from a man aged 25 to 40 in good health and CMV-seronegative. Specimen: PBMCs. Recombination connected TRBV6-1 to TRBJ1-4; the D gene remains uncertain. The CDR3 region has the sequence CASSGIGAEINEKLFF. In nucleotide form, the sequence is TGTGCCAGCAGTGGGATCGGAGCGGAGATTAATGAAAAACTGTTTTTT.